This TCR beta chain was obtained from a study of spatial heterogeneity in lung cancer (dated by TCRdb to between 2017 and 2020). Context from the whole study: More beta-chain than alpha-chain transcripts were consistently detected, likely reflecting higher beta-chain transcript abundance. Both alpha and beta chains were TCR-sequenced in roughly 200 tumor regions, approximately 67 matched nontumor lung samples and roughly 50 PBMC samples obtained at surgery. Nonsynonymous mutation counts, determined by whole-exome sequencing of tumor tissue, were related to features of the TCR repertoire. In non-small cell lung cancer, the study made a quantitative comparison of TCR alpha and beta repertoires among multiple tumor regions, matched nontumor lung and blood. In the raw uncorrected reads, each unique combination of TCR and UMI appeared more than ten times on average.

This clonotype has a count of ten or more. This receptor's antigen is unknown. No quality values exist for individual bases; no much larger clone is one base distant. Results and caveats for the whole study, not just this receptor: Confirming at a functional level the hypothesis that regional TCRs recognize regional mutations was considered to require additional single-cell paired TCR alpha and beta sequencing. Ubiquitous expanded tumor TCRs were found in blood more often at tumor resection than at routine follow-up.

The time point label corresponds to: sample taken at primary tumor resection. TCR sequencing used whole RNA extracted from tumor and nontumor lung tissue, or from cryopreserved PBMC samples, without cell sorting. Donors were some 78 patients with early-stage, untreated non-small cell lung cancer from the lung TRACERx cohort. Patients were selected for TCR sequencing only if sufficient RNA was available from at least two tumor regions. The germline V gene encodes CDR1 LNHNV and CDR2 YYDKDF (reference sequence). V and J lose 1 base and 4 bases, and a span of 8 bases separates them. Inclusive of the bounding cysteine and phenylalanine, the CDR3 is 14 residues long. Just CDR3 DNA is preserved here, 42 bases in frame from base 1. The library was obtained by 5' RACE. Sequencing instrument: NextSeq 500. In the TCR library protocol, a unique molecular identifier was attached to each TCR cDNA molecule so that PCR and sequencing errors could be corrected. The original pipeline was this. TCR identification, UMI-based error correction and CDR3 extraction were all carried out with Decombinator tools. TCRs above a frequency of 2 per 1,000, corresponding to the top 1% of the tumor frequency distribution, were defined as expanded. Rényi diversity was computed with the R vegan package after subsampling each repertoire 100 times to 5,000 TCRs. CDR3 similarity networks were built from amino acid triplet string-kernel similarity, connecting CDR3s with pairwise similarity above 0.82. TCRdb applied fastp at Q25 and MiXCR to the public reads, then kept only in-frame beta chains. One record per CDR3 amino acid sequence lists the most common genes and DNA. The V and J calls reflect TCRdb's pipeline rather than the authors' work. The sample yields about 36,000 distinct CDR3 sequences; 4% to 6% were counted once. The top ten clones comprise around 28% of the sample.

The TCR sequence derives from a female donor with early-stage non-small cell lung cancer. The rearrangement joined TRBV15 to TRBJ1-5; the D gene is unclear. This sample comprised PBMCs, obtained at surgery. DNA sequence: TGTGCCACCAGCAGAGGCAGAGGGAATCAGCCCCAGCATTTT. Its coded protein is CATSRGRGNQPQHF.